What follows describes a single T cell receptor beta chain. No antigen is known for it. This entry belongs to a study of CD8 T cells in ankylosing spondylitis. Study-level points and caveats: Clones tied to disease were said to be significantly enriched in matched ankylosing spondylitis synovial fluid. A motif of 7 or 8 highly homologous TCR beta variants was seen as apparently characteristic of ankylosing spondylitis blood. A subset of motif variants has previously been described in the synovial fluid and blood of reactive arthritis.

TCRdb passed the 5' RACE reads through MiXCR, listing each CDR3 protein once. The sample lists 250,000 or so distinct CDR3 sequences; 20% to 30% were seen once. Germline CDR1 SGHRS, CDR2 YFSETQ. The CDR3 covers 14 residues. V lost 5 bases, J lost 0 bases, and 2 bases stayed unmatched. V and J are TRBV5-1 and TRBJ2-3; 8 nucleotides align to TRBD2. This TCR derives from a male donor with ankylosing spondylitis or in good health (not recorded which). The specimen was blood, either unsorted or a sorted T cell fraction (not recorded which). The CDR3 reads CASRAGESTDTQYF. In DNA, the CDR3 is TGCGCCAGCAGAGCGGGGGAAAGCACAGATACGCAGTATTTT.